The present entry profiles one TCR beta chain with its context. Its antigen is unknown. This specimen comes from a study of CD8+ T cells in alopecia areata. General study results and limits: Lesional scalp displayed greater clonality than normal scalp, most notably in alopecia totalis/universalis.

The CDR3 runs 14 residues. V shed 0 bases and J shed 1 base, with 9 bases lying between them. CDR1 and CDR2 (germline): GTSNPN, SVGIG (reference sequence). RNA extraction was followed by reverse transcription into cDNA, which acted as the sequencing template. Method: immunoSEQ multiplex PCR; TCRdb's copy keeps in-frame clones and lacks some. The sample lists about 290,000 clones; about three fifths were seen once. As for treatment: oral pan-JAK inhibitor, 5-10 mg twice daily. The source material was CD4+ T cells sorted from blood, sampled at week 24, from a patient treated with tofacitinib. The sequence came from a human donor with alopecia areata. The gene calls are TRBV30 and TRBJ1-2; D unclear. The CDR3 nucleotides are TGTGCCTGGAGTGTATCGGCTAATAACTATGGCTACACCTTC. Its protein product is CAWSVSANNYGYTF.